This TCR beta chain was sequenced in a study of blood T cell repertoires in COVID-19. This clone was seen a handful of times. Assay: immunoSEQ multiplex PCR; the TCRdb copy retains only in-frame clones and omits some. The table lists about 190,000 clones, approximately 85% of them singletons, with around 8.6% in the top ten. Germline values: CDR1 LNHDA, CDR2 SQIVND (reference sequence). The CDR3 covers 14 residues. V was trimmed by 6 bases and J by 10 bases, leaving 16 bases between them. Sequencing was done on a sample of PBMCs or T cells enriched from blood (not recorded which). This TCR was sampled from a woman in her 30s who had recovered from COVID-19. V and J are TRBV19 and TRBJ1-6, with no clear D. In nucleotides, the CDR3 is TGTGCCAGTAGCCTCGTTGGAGTTGGATCACCCCTCCACTTT. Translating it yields CASSLVGVGSPLHF.